What follows are 7 T cell receptor beta chains derived from one specimen sequenced in a study of blood T cell repertoires in COVID-19. Sequencing was performed with immunoSEQ multiplex PCR; in TCRdb, only in-frame clones are kept and a portion is missing. The data contain roughly 15,000 clones, roughly 80% of them singletons. The source material was peripheral blood. The source is a human donor in a cohort sampled during active COVID-19.

The chain links TRBV7-9 to TRBJ2-7, with D possibly matching TRBD2 (5 bases). The CDR3 covers 12 residues. CDR1 is SEHNR and CDR2 is FQNEAQ in the germline V gene (reference sequence). V was clipped by 4 bases and J by 7 bases, with 11 bases between them. CDR3: CASSSGRGEQYF. DNA for the CDR3: TGTGCCAGCAGCTCAGGACGGGGAGAGCAGTACTTC. The full variable domain, in which reference TRBV7-9 and TRBJ2-7 provide the parts outside the CDR3, is DTGVSQNPRHKITKRGQNVTFRCDPISEHNRLYWYRQTLGQGPEFLTYFQNEAQLEKSRLLSDRFSAERPKGSFSTLEIQRTEQGDSAMYLCASSSGRGEQYFGPGTRLTVT.

This clone was seen a single time. The chain joins TRBV24-1 to TRBJ2-1; 9 nucleotides agree with TRBD2. Unmatched junction bases numbered 3, after V lost 2 bases and J lost 5 bases. This CDR3 is built from 15 residues. The germline gives CDR1 KGHDR, CDR2 SFDVKD. This CDR3 is CATSDWSSGNNEQFF. CDR3 nucleotides: TGTGCCACCAGTGATTGGTCTAGCGGGAACAATGAGCAGTTCTTC.

The chain has TRBV24-1 and TRBJ2-3; 8 positions agree with TRBD1. J was trimmed by 3 bases and V by 2 bases; bases with no gene match: 6. This CDR3 has 16 amino acids. CDR1 and CDR2 (germline): KGHDR, SFDVKD. In nucleotides, the CDR3 is TGTGCCACCAGTGATTCGCAGGGGGCAGGGACAGATACGCAGTATTTT. Translating it yields CATSDSQGAGTDTQYF.

V and J are TRBV7-2 and TRBJ1-6; D remains ambiguous. V gave up 1 base and J gave up 5 bases, with 9 bases separating them. The CDR3 consists of 15 residues. The germline gives CDR1 SGHTA, CDR2 FQGNSA. This CDR3 is CASSLVAVNNSPLHF. CDR3 bases: TGTGCCAGCAGCTTAGTGGCAGTTAATAATTCACCCCTCCACTTT.

The chain employs TRBV6-1 and TRBJ2-1, with 7 bases that match TRBD2. The CDR3 has 15 residues. Trimming removed 2 bases from V and 9 bases from J; junction bases left unmatched: 10. Looked up from germline, CDR1 is MNHNS and CDR2 is SASEGT. The CDR3 coding sequence is TGTGCCAGCAGTGAATCGGGGGGAGCGGCGGCTGAGCAGTTCTTC. It translates to CASSESGGAAAEQFF.

This clone was observed a few times. This chain joins TRBV12-3 or TRBV12-4 and TRBJ1-5, with TRBD1 as a possible D gene (5 bases). This CDR3 is built from 13 residues. V shed 6 bases and J shed 5 bases, with 11 bases lying between them. The CDR3 region is CASSQAGHQPQHF. The CDR3 region has the DNA TGTGCCAGCAGCCAGGCAGGGCATCAGCCCCAGCATTTT.

V and J are TRBV27 and TRBJ2-1; 8 bases fit TRBD1. Trimming took 0 bases from V and 5 from J; bases not matched to a gene: 6. CDR1 is MNHEY, CDR2 SMNVEV, per germline (reference sequence). The CDR3 has 16 amino acids. For the CDR3, the DNA is TGTGCCAGCAGTTTATCGGTCTGGACAGGGAACAATGAGCAGTTCTTC. Its translation is CASSLSVWTGNNEQFF.